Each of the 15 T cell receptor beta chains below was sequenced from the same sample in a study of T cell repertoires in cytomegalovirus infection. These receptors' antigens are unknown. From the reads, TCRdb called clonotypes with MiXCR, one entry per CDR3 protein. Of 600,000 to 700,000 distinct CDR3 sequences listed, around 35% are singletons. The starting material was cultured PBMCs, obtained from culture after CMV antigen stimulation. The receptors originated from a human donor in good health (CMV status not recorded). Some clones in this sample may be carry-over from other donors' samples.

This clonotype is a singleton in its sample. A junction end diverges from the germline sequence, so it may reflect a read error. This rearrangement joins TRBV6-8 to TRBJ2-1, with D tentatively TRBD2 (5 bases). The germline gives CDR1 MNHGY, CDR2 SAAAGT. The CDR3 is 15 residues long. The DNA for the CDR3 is TGTACCAGCAGTTACTCGCGGGTATACTACAATGAGCAGTTCTTC. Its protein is CTSSYSRVYYNEQFF.

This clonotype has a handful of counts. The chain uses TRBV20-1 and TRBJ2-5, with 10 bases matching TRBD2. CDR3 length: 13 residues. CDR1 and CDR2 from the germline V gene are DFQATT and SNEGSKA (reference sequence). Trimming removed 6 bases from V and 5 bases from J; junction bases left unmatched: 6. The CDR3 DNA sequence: TGCAGTGCCGGGACTAGCGTAATGGAGACCCAGTACTTC. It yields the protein CSAGTSVMETQYF.

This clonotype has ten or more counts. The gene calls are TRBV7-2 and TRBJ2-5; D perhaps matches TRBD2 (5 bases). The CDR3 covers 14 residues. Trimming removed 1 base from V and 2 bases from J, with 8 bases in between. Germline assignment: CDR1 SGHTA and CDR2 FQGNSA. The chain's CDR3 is CASSLGRQQETQYF. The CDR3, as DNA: TGTGCCAGCAGCTTAGGGAGGCAGCAAGAGACCCAGTACTTC.

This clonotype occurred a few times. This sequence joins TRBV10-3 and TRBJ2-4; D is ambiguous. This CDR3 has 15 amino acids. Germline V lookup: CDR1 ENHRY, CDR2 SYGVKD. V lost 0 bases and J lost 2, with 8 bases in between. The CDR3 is CAISESVHSKNIQYF. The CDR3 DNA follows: TGTGCCATCAGTGAGTCGGTCCATTCCAAAAACATTCAGTACTTC.

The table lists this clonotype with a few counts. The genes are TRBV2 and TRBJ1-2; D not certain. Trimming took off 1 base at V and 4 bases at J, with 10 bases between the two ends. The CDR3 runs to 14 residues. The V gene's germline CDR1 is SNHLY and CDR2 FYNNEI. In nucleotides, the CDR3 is TGTGCCAGCAGTGAAGAGCGGTTTGCCTATGGCTACACCTTC. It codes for CASSEERFAYGYTF.

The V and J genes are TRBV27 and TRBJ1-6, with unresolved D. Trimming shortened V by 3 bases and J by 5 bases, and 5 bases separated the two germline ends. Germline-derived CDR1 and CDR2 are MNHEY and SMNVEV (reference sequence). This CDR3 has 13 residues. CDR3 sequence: CASSFEHNSPLHF. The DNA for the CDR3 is TGTGCCAGCAGTTTTGAGCATAATTCACCCCTCCACTTT.

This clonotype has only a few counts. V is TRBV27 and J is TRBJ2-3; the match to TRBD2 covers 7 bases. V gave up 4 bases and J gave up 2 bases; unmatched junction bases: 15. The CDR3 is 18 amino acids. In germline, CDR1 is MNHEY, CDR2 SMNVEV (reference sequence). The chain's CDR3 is CASSSIYRRSGTTDTQYF. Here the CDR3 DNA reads TGTGCCAGCAGTTCTATATACAGGAGGAGCGGGACCACAGATACGCAGTATTTT.

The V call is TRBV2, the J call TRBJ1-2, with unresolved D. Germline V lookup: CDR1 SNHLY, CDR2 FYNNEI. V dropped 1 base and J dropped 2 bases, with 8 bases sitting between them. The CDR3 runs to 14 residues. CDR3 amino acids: CASSEDPVNYGYTF. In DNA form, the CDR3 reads TGTGCCAGCAGTGAAGATCCAGTCAACTATGGCTACACCTTC.

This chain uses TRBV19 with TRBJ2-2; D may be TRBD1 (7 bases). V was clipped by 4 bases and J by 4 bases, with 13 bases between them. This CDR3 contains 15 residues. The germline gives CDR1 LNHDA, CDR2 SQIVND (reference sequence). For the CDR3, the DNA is TGTGCCAGTAGTAAACAGGGGCGGGGCACCGGGGAGCTGTTTTTT. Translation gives CASSKQGRGTGELFF.

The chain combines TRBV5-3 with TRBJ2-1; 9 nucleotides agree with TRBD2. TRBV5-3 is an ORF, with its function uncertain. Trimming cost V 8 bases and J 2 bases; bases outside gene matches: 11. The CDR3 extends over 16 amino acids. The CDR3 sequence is CASSAATSGPYNEQFF. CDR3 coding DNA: TGTGCCAGCAGTGCTGCGACTAGCGGACCCTACAATGAGCAGTTCTTC.

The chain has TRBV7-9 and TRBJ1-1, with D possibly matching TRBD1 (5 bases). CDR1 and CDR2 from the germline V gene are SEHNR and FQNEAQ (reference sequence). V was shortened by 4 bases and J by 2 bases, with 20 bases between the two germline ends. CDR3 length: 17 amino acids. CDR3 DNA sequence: TGTGCCAGCAGCTCCCCCCGGGGGAACAGCGATAACACTGAAGCTTTCTTT. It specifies CASSSPRGNSDNTEAFF.

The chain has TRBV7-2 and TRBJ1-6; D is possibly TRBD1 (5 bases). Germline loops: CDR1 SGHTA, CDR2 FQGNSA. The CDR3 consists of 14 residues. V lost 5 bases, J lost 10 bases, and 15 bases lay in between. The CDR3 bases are TGTGCCAGCAGCGCCCGGGGCCATGGGTCACCCCTCCACTTT. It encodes CASSARGHGSPLHF.

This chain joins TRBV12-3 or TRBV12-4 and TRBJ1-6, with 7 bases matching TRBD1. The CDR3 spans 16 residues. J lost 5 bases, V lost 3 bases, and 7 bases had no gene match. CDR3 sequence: CASSFSGTVNNSPLHF. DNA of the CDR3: TGTGCCAGCAGTTTCAGCGGGACAGTAAATAATTCACCCCTCCACTTT.

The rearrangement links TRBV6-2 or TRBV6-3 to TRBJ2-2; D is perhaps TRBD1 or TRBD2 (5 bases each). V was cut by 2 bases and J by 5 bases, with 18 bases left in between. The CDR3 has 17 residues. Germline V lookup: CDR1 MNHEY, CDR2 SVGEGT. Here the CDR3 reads CASSYVLPGASTGELFF. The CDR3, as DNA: TGTGCCAGCAGTTACGTCCTTCCCGGGGCTTCGACCGGGGAGCTGTTTTTT.

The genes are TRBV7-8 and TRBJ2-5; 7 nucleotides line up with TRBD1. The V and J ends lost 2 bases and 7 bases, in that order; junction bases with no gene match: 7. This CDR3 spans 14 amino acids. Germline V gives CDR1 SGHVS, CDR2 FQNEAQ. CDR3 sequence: CASSLLGGHPTQYF. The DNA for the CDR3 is TGTGCCAGCAGCTTATTAGGGGGCCACCCGACCCAGTACTTC. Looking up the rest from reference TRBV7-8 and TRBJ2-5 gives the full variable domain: GAGVSQSPRYKVAKRGQDVALRCDPISGHVSLFWYQQALGQGPEFLTYFQNEAQLDKSGLPSDRFFAERPEGSVSTLKIQRTQQEDSAVYLCASSLLGGHPTQYFGPGTRLLVL.